The 16 T cell receptor beta chains reported below all come from one sample, sequenced in a study of cytomegalovirus exposure and HLA in healthy donors. TCRdb's copy holds only in-frame clones and misses some; the assay was immunoSEQ multiplex PCR. The data contain 100,000 or so clones, about 88% of them singletons. The sample consisted of PBMCs. These receptors were collected from a man between 18 and 29 years old in good health and CMV-seropositive.

This clone was observed a single time. The chain carries TRBV28 and TRBJ2-1, with D possibly TRBD2 on 5 matching bases. CDR3 length: 14 amino acids. The V and J ends lost 3 bases and 7 bases respectively, with 13 bases between them. Germline V gene data show CDR1 as MDHEN and CDR2 as SYDVKM. In DNA form, the CDR3 reads TGTGCCAGCAGTTTTCCCATTCGGGGTAATGAGCAGTTCTTC. Amino acid sequence: CASSFPIRGNEQFF.

The genes are TRBV27 and TRBJ1-2; D is unclear. V lost 0 bases and J lost 8, with 4 bases in between. The CDR3 totals 11 residues. Germline V lookup: CDR1 MNHEY, CDR2 SMNVEV (reference sequence). DNA for the CDR3: TGTGCCAGCAGTTTATCGGCCGGCTACACCTTC. It is translated as CASSLSAGYTF.

A single count supports this clone. For the CDR3, the DNA is TGTGCCATCAGTGAGTCGGGGCACGGAGAAGCTTTCTTT. This encodes CAISESGHGEAFF. J is TRBJ1-1 and V is TRBV10-3; D may be TRBD1 (5 bases). The CDR3 runs 13 residues. From germline, CDR1 is ENHRY and CDR2 SYGVKD. Trimming removed 0 bases from V and 8 bases from J, with 10 bases in between.

The chain recombines TRBV5-1 with TRBJ1-1; D is possibly TRBD1 (6 bases). The CDR3 spans 15 residues. Trimming removed 4 bases from V and 1 base from J, with 14 bases in between. CDR1 and CDR2 (germline): SGHRS, YFSETQ. CDR3 loop: CASSPGDRKNTEAFF. CDR3 bases: TGCGCCAGCAGCCCAGGGGACCGTAAGAACACTGAAGCTTTCTTT. The full variable domain, in which reference TRBV5-1 and TRBJ1-1 provide the parts outside the CDR3, is KAGVTQTPRYLIKTRGQQVTLSCSPISGHRSVSWYQQTPGQGLQFLFEYFSETQRNKGNFPGRFSGRQFSNSRSEMNVSTLELGDSALYLCASSPGDRKNTEAFFGQGTRLTVV.

This clone showed up just a few times. This chain uses TRBV27 with TRBJ1-2; 11 nucleotides align to TRBD1. V gave up 0 bases and J gave up 7 bases; unmatched junction bases: 1. Germline V gives CDR1 MNHEY, CDR2 SMNVEV (reference sequence). The CDR3 is 14 amino acids. CDR3 nucleotides: TGTGCCAGCAGTTTATCAGGGACAGGGGGTGGCTACACCTTC. Protein: CASSLSGTGGGYTF.

J is TRBJ2-1 and V is TRBV5-1; 9 bases fit TRBD2. The CDR3 length is 15 residues. In germline, CDR1 is SGHRS, CDR2 YFSETQ. The V gene end was trimmed by 4 bases and the J gene end by 9 bases; junction bases not matched to a gene: 11. CDR3 DNA: TGCGCCAGCAGCCCCGAGGGGACTAGCTATGGTGAGCAGTTCTTC. Its protein is CASSPEGTSYGEQFF.

This rearrangement joins TRBV6-5 to TRBJ1-5; D might be TRBD1 (6 bases). The CDR3 sequence is 13 residues long. Germline V lookup: CDR1 MNHEY, CDR2 SVGAGI. V shed 9 bases and J shed 0 bases, with 9 bases lying between them. The CDR3 DNA reads as TGTGCCAGTCGGACAGATAGCAATCAGCCCCAGCATTTT. This translates into CASRTDSNQPQHF.

The chain has TRBV2 and TRBJ2-5; TRBD2 might be the D (6 bases). V dropped 5 bases and J dropped 7 bases, with 14 bases sitting between them. CDR3 size: 13 residues. Germline V gene lookup returns CDR1 SNHLY and CDR2 FYNNEI. Here the CDR3 DNA reads TGTGCCAGCAGTCGGTATCAGGAGGGGACCCAGTACTTC. It specifies CASSRYQEGTQYF.

This clone was counted a single time. J is TRBJ1-5 and V is TRBV6-5, with D tentatively TRBD1 (5 bases). Germline V gene data show CDR1 as MNHEY and CDR2 as SVGAGI. The CDR3 is 14 residues long. Trimming removed 2 bases from V and 6 bases from J, with 11 bases in between. This chain's CDR3 is CASSYGGTGQPQHF. Here the CDR3 DNA reads TGTGCCAGCAGTTACGGGGGGACCGGTCAGCCCCAGCATTTT.

The rearrangement joins TRBV29-1 to TRBJ2-3; the match to TRBD2 covers 8 bases. V shed 2 bases and J 5 bases; nucleotides not matched to a gene: 6. CDR1 and CDR2 from the germline V gene are SQVTM and ANQGSEA. This CDR3 contains 14 residues. The CDR3 DNA sequence: TGCAGCGTTGAATTAGCGGGATTCGAAGATACGCAGTATTTT. This encodes CSVELAGFEDTQYF.

The chain is built from TRBV5-5 and TRBJ1-1; TRBD1 might be the D (6 bases). Germline values: CDR1 SGHKS, CDR2 YYEKEE (reference sequence). The CDR3 is 15 residues long. The germline V and J ends were trimmed by 4 bases and 0 bases, with 13 bases remaining between them. CDR3 DNA sequence: TGTGCCAGCAGCAGAAGAACAGGGATGAACACTGAAGCTTTCTTT. Its protein is CASSRRTGMNTEAFF.

This clone was recorded a few times. The V call is TRBV18, the J call TRBJ2-7, with D possibly being TRBD2 (6 bases). The CDR3 sequence is 13 residues long. Per the germline V gene, CDR1 is KGHSH and CDR2 is LQKENI. The V end was cut by 5 bases, the J end by 2 bases, with 10 bases between. The CDR3 coding sequence is TGTGCCAGCTCAACCCCGGGAGCCTACGAGCAGTACTTC. This gives the protein CASSTPGAYEQYF.

This chain links TRBV27 with TRBJ2-1; TRBD2 matches at 9 bases. Germline assignment: CDR1 MNHEY and CDR2 SMNVEV (reference sequence). The CDR3 length is 16 residues. Germline trimming cut 5 bases from V and 4 bases from J; bases unmatched to any gene: 9. In DNA, the CDR3 is TGTGCCAGCAGTACGCTCGGACTAGCGCCGTACAATGAGCAGTTCTTC. Residues: CASSTLGLAPYNEQFF.

The J gene is TRBJ1-5, the V gene TRBV7-2, with 8 bases identical to TRBD1. V lost 5 bases, J lost 5 bases, and 2 bases stayed unmatched. The CDR3 contains 13 residues. Germline V gene lookup returns CDR1 SGHTA and CDR2 FQGNSA. The CDR3 spells CASSQDRDQPQHF. The CDR3 nucleotides read TGTGCCAGCAGCCAGGACAGGGATCAGCCCCAGCATTTT.

The chain carries TRBV19 and TRBJ2-7; TRBD1 agrees at 7 bases. V lost 8 bases, J lost 6 bases, and 13 bases stayed unmatched. The CDR3 covers 14 residues. The germline V gene encodes CDR1 LNHDA and CDR2 SQIVND (reference sequence). The CDR3 here is CASETGTDPGEQYF. The DNA for the CDR3 is TGTGCCAGTGAAACCGGGACAGATCCTGGCGAGCAGTACTTC.

The rearrangement links TRBV7-6 to TRBJ2-2; 12 positions match TRBD2. The CDR3 loop spans 17 amino acids. The junction had 7 bases not matched to a gene; V was cut back by 1 base and J by 7 bases. Germline V lookup: CDR1 SGHVS, CDR2 FNYEAQ. The CDR3 nucleotides are TGTGCCAGCAGCTTAGGACTAGCGGGAGTCTTGGGCGGGGAGCTGTTTTTT. This sequence encodes CASSLGLAGVLGGELFF.